This is a list of T cell receptor beta chains from one sample in a study of blood T cell repertoires in COVID-19. Here immunoSEQ multiplex PCR was the method, and the copy in TCRdb shows in-frame clones only, minus some. The repertoire has about 170,000 clones, 80% to 85% of them found once; the top ten carry about a tenth. Source material: peripheral blood. These receptor sequences come from a man between 65 and 85 years old with active or convalescent COVID-19. Each CDR3 is given with its conserved first and last residue. Each record gives: CDR3 protein, CDR3 DNA, V gene, J gene, D gene, clone size. The D gene is left open where the match is weak. Size is stated for part of the rows, as once, few or many counts, or as a class when the clone is expanded.

CDR3aa: CASGRRAKNIQYF
CDR3nt: TGTGCCAGCGGGAGGAGGGCCAAAAACATTCAGTACTTC
v_gene: TRBV28
j_gene: TRBJ2-4
d_gene: -
abundance: -

CDR3aa: CASSLGQGEYEQYF
CDR3nt: TGCGCCAGCAGCCTCGGACAGGGAGAATACGAGCAGTACTTC
v_gene: TRBV5-1
j_gene: TRBJ2-7
d_gene: TRBD1
abundance: once

CDR3aa: CASSYTTQGTAEQFF
CDR3nt: TGTGCCAGCAGTTACACGACGCAGGGGACGGCGGAGCAGTTCTTC
v_gene: TRBV6-6
j_gene: TRBJ2-1
d_gene: -
abundance: -

CDR3aa: CASSIRRSTDTQYF
CDR3nt: TGTGCCAGTAGTATACGGCGGAGCACAGATACGCAGTATTTT
v_gene: TRBV19
j_gene: TRBJ2-3
d_gene: -
abundance: few

CDR3aa: CASSGRVIGTEAFF
CDR3nt: TGTGCCAGCAGCGGCCGGGTCATAGGCACTGAAGCTTTCTTT
v_gene: TRBV9
j_gene: TRBJ1-1
d_gene: -
abundance: -

CDR3aa: CASSFTTSLETQYF
CDR3nt: TGCGCCAGCAGTTTTACAACTAGTTTGGAGACCCAGTACTTC
v_gene: TRBV5-1
j_gene: TRBJ2-5
d_gene: -
abundance: -

CDR3aa: CASSLDVSGGPLFF
CDR3nt: TGTGCCAGCAGCTTAGATGTTAGCGGGGGGCCCCTGTTTTTT
v_gene: TRBV7-2
j_gene: TRBJ2-2
d_gene: TRBD2
abundance: -

CDR3aa: CASSLGAGLYGYTF
CDR3nt: TGTGCCAGCAGTTTAGGGGCAGGCCTCTATGGCTACACCTTC
v_gene: TRBV27
j_gene: TRBJ1-2
d_gene: -
abundance: few

CDR3aa: CASRKVEVSYEQYF
CDR3nt: TGTGCCAGCAGGAAAGTGGAGGTCTCCTACGAGCAGTACTTC
v_gene: TRBV2
j_gene: TRBJ2-7
d_gene: -
abundance: -

CDR3aa: CASSHRLAGETEQFF
CDR3nt: TGCGCCAGCAGCCACCGACTAGCGGGAGAAACTGAGCAGTTCTTC
v_gene: TRBV4-3
j_gene: TRBJ2-1
d_gene: TRBD2
abundance: -

CDR3aa: CATADIPGTGEETQYF
CDR3nt: TGCGCCACCGCAGATATCCCGGGGACAGGGGAAGAGACCCAGTACTTC
v_gene: TRBV5-1
j_gene: TRBJ2-5
d_gene: TRBD1
abundance: once

CDR3aa: CASSIAGLNQETQYF
CDR3nt: TGTGCCAGTAGTATAGCCGGGTTGAACCAAGAGACCCAGTACTTC
v_gene: TRBV19
j_gene: TRBJ2-5
d_gene: -
abundance: -

CDR3aa: CSVRRPTRQETQYF
CDR3nt: TGCAGCGTCCGAAGGCCGACTAGGCAAGAGACCCAGTACTTC
v_gene: TRBV29-1
j_gene: TRBJ2-5
d_gene: -
abundance: -

CDR3aa: CASSYRAGGGNEQFF
CDR3nt: TGTGCCAGCAGTTACCGAGCGGGAGGGGGCAATGAGCAGTTCTTC
v_gene: TRBV6-6
j_gene: TRBJ2-1
d_gene: TRBD2
abundance: -

CDR3aa: CASSQTLAGGYNEQFF
CDR3nt: TGCGCCAGCAGCCAAACTCTAGCGGGGGGGTACAATGAGCAGTTCTTC
v_gene: TRBV4-1
j_gene: TRBJ2-1
d_gene: TRBD2
abundance: -

CDR3aa: CASSDLASTDTQYF
CDR3nt: TGTGCCAGCAGCGACCTAGCGAGCACAGATACGCAGTATTTT
v_gene: TRBV6-2/TRBV6-3
j_gene: TRBJ2-3
d_gene: -
abundance: -

CDR3aa: CATQGPNYGYTF
CDR3nt: TGTGCGACTCAGGGGCCTAACTATGGCTACACCTTC
v_gene: TRBV6-1
j_gene: TRBJ1-2
d_gene: -
abundance: -

CDR3aa: CSTSSTDTQYF
CDR3nt: TGCAGCACGAGCAGCACAGATACGCAGTATTTT
v_gene: TRBV29-1
j_gene: TRBJ2-3
d_gene: -
abundance: few

CDR3aa: CASSLNGGGTEAFF
CDR3nt: TGTGCCAGCAGTTTGAATGGGGGGGGCACTGAAGCTTTCTTT
v_gene: TRBV27
j_gene: TRBJ1-1
d_gene: -
abundance: few

CDR3aa: CASSYLGLVDEQYF
CDR3nt: TGTGCCAGCAGCTATCTCGGACTAGTTGACGAGCAGTACTTC
v_gene: TRBV5-4
j_gene: TRBJ2-7
d_gene: TRBD2
abundance: -

CDR3aa: CASSPGGRQGPDTQYF
CDR3nt: TGTGCCAGCAGCCCCGGGGGGAGACAGGGGCCAGATACGCAGTATTTT
v_gene: TRBV5-4
j_gene: TRBJ2-3
d_gene: -
abundance: -

CDR3aa: CASTITSSGANVLTF
CDR3nt: TGTGCCAGCACCATTACGAGCTCTGGGGCCAACGTCCTGACTTTC
v_gene: TRBV28
j_gene: TRBJ2-6
d_gene: -
abundance: -

CDR3aa: CATSQNTGELFF
CDR3nt: TGTGCCACCAGTCAAAACACCGGGGAGCTGTTTTTT
v_gene: TRBV24-1
j_gene: TRBJ2-2
d_gene: -
abundance: -

CDR3aa: CASSSTGMSQPQHF
CDR3nt: TGTGCCAGCAGTAGTACAGGGATGAGTCAGCCCCAGCATTTT
v_gene: TRBV7-2
j_gene: TRBJ1-5
d_gene: -
abundance: -

CDR3aa: CASSIHGTEAFF
CDR3nt: TGTGCCAGTAGTATTCACGGCACTGAAGCTTTCTTT
v_gene: TRBV19
j_gene: TRBJ1-1
d_gene: -
abundance: -

CDR3aa: CASSPVQGESPLHF
CDR3nt: TGCGCCAGCAGCCCCGTGCAGGGGGAATCACCCCTCCACTTT
v_gene: TRBV5-1
j_gene: TRBJ1-6
d_gene: TRBD1
abundance: -

CDR3aa: CASSTRNSGNTIYF
CDR3nt: TGTGCCAGCAGCACCAGAAACTCTGGAAACACCATATATTTT
v_gene: TRBV7-7
j_gene: TRBJ1-3
d_gene: -
abundance: few

CDR3aa: CASSITPRSNQPQHF
CDR3nt: TGTGCCAGTAGTATCACTCCGAGGAGCAATCAGCCCCAGCATTTT
v_gene: TRBV19
j_gene: TRBJ1-5
d_gene: -
abundance: -

CDR3aa: CAWDNGGARGNQPQHF
CDR3nt: TGTGCCTGGGACAACGGAGGGGCGCGGGGCAATCAGCCCCAGCATTTT
v_gene: TRBV30
j_gene: TRBJ1-5
d_gene: -
abundance: -

CDR3aa: CASSWSTAGQPQHF
CDR3nt: TGTGCCAGCAGCTGGTCCACGGCAGGTCAGCCCCAGCATTTT
v_gene: TRBV7-6
j_gene: TRBJ1-5
d_gene: -
abundance: -

CDR3aa: CAREDRGSEKLFF
CDR3nt: TGTGCCCGCGAGGACAGGGGTTCTGAAAAACTGTTTTTT
v_gene: TRBV30
j_gene: TRBJ1-4
d_gene: TRBD1
abundance: -

CDR3aa: CASSSRGQGASYNSPLHF
CDR3nt: TGTGCCAGCAGCTCAAGAGGACAGGGGGCTAGCTATAATTCACCCCTCCACTTT
v_gene: TRBV11-2
j_gene: TRBJ1-6
d_gene: TRBD1
abundance: -

CDR3aa: CASSLTGGTTEAFF
CDR3nt: TGTGCCAGCAGCTTGACAGGGGGCACTACTGAAGCTTTCTTT
v_gene: TRBV7-2
j_gene: TRBJ1-1
d_gene: TRBD1
abundance: -

CDR3aa: CASSSGSNQPQHF
CDR3nt: TGTGCCAGCAGCTCAGGGTCCAATCAGCCCCAGCATTTT
v_gene: TRBV28
j_gene: TRBJ1-5
d_gene: -
abundance: -

CDR3aa: CASSQAYRATEAFF
CDR3nt: TGTGCCAGCAGCCAAGCCTACAGGGCCACTGAAGCTTTCTTT
v_gene: TRBV14
j_gene: TRBJ1-1
d_gene: -
abundance: -

CDR3aa: CASSRGLAGPYNEQFF
CDR3nt: TGTGCCAGCAGCCGCGGGCTAGCGGGGCCCTACAATGAGCAGTTCTTC
v_gene: TRBV2
j_gene: TRBJ2-1
d_gene: TRBD2
abundance: -

CDR3aa: CASSARGVGTDTQYF
CDR3nt: TGTGCCAGCAGCGCCCGCGGTGTAGGCACAGATACGCAGTATTTT
v_gene: TRBV3-1/TRBV3-2
j_gene: TRBJ2-3
d_gene: -
abundance: -

CDR3aa: CASSLAGLPTGELFF
CDR3nt: TGCGCCAGCAGCTTAGCGGGACTACCCACCGGGGAGCTGTTTTTT
v_gene: TRBV5-1
j_gene: TRBJ2-2
d_gene: TRBD2
abundance: once

CDR3aa: CASSVDHNNSPLHF
CDR3nt: TGTGCCAGCAGCGTAGACCACAATAATTCACCCCTCCACTTT
v_gene: TRBV9
j_gene: TRBJ1-6
d_gene: -
abundance: -

CDR3aa: CASSLYNEQYF
CDR3nt: TGCGCCAGCAGCTTATATAACGAGCAGTACTTC
v_gene: TRBV5-1
j_gene: TRBJ2-7
d_gene: -
abundance: -

CDR3aa: CATSDPRGIQETQYF
CDR3nt: TGTGCCACCAGTGATCCCCGGGGAATTCAAGAGACCCAGTACTTC
v_gene: TRBV24-1
j_gene: TRBJ2-5
d_gene: -
abundance: few

CDR3aa: CASHSGGSYEQYF
CDR3nt: TGTGCCAGCCATAGCGGAGGCTCCTACGAGCAGTACTTC
v_gene: TRBV28
j_gene: TRBJ2-7
d_gene: -
abundance: -

CDR3aa: CASSLGWRGQETQYF
CDR3nt: TGTGCCAGCAGCTTAGGGTGGAGGGGCCAAGAGACCCAGTACTTC
v_gene: TRBV7-2
j_gene: TRBJ2-5
d_gene: -
abundance: -

CDR3aa: CASSQQSAGGTYEQYF
CDR3nt: TGCGCCAGCAGCCAACAATCCGCAGGGGGAACCTACGAGCAGTACTTC
v_gene: TRBV4-3
j_gene: TRBJ2-7
d_gene: TRBD1
abundance: -

CDR3aa: CASSQGPRGKGTDTQYF
CDR3nt: TGCGCCAGCAGCCAAGGGCCGAGGGGGAAGGGCACAGATACGCAGTATTTT
v_gene: TRBV4-3
j_gene: TRBJ2-3
d_gene: -
abundance: once

CDR3aa: CASSITGLGRQETQYF
CDR3nt: TGTGCCAGCAGCATAACAGGGCTGGGTCGCCAAGAGACCCAGTACTTC
v_gene: TRBV5-4
j_gene: TRBJ2-5
d_gene: -
abundance: -

CDR3aa: CAISEEPEGYGYTF
CDR3nt: TGTGCCATCAGTGAGGAGCCGGAGGGCTATGGCTACACCTTC
v_gene: TRBV10-3
j_gene: TRBJ1-2
d_gene: -
abundance: -

CDR3aa: CASSLVWTGDYEQYF
CDR3nt: TGTGCCAGCAGCTTGGTCTGGACAGGGGACTACGAGCAGTACTTC
v_gene: TRBV5-8
j_gene: TRBJ2-7
d_gene: TRBD1
abundance: -

CDR3aa: CASSYRGLAEKLFF
CDR3nt: TGTGCCAGCTCTTACAGGGGGCTCGCCGAAAAACTGTTTTTT
v_gene: TRBV18
j_gene: TRBJ1-4
d_gene: TRBD1
abundance: few

CDR3aa: CASSPTPGTKNIQYF
CDR3nt: TGTGCCAGCTCACCAACTCCGGGAACCAAAAACATTCAGTACTTC
v_gene: TRBV18
j_gene: TRBJ2-4
d_gene: -
abundance: -

CDR3aa: CASSGGQWDTGELFF
CDR3nt: TGTGCCAGCAGCGGGGGACAGTGGGACACCGGGGAGCTGTTTTTT
v_gene: TRBV9
j_gene: TRBJ2-2
d_gene: TRBD1
abundance: few

CDR3aa: CATSDFLGQAPTF
CDR3nt: TGTGCCACCAGTGATTTCCTCGGACAGGCGCCCACCTTC
v_gene: TRBV24-1
j_gene: TRBJ1-2
d_gene: TRBD1
abundance: -

CDR3aa: CASRSRGTRLDHEQYF
CDR3nt: TGTGCCAGCAGGTCAAGGGGGACCCGGTTGGACCACGAGCAGTACTTC
v_gene: TRBV28
j_gene: TRBJ2-7
d_gene: -
abundance: -

CDR3aa: CASRTGAYEQYF
CDR3nt: TGTGCCAGCAGGACAGGTGCCTACGAGCAGTACTTC
v_gene: TRBV28
j_gene: TRBJ2-7
d_gene: -
abundance: -

CDR3aa: CASSSPRSTQAFGELFF
CDR3nt: TGTGCCAGCAGCTCACCTAGATCTACACAGGCCTTCGGGGAGCTGTTTTTT
v_gene: TRBV6-2/TRBV6-3
j_gene: TRBJ2-2
d_gene: -
abundance: -